This T cell receptor beta chain was sequenced for a study of T cell responses to AZD1222 COVID-19 vaccine. About this clone itself: What it binds is unknown.

Germline CDR1 reads SGHTS; CDR2 reads YDEGEE. The CDR3 is 18 residues long. Losses at the gene ends were 1 base for V and 3 bases for J; bases not matched to a gene: 16. Whole-study findings and limits: As reported, nearly half of all spike-specific TCRs target variant regions that are unmutated. Every sample of the repertoires postdated the peak T cell response. Compared with day 0, the breadth and depth of the Spike-specific TCR repertoire rose significantly after two doses of AZD1222.

The method was immunoSEQ multiplex PCR; TCRdb's version includes in-frame clones alone and lacks a portion of them. The sample contains around 140,000 clones, over 75% of which appear only once. This TCR derives from an adult who received the MenACWY meningococcal vaccine as a control. The sample in question was peripheral blood, obtained 28 days after the second dose of the MenACWY control vaccine. The genes are TRBV5-8 and TRBJ2-7; 7 bases fit TRBD1. In DNA, the CDR3 is TGTGCCAGCAGCTTGATCGTTATCGTAGGGGGCGAGGTCTACGAGCAGTACGTC. Translating gives CASSLIVIVGGEVYEQYV.